This T cell receptor beta chain appears in the sequencing data of a study of blood T cell repertoires in COVID-19. Study as a whole: From the United States, Italy and Spain came samples of acute and convalescent COVID-19. PBMCs, B-cell-depleted T cells, or T cells were the source of the cDNA or gDNA that made up the material.

Original methodology: From reference gene primer amplification, estimates of nucleated cell counts were derived. Here immunoSEQ multiplex PCR was the method, and the copy in TCRdb shows in-frame clones only, minus some. V and J calls and clone size are given by that table; D and trimming were obtained from the DNA. The sample comprises tens of thousands of clones, over 70% of which are singletons, and approximately 6.3% rests with the top ten. V was pared by 3 bases and J by 6 bases, with 7 bases of the junction left unmatched. The germline gives CDR1 SGHNT, CDR2 YYREEE (reference sequence). This CDR3 has 15 amino acids.

The source material was peripheral blood. The TCR originated in a man aged 45-65 years with active COVID-19. The V gene is TRBV5-4, the J gene TRBJ1-2, with 11 bases that match TRBD1. The CDR3 DNA sequence: TGTGCCAGCAGCTCGAGGACAGGGGGCGCAGATGGCTACACCTTC. Amino acid sequence: CASSSRTGGADGYTF. Based on the CDR3 plus reference TRBV5-4 and TRBJ1-2, the full variable domain is ETGVTQSPTHLIKTRGQQVTLRCSSQSGHNTVSWYQQALGQGPQFIFQYYREEENGRGNFPPRFSGLQFPNYSSELNVNALELDDSALYLCASSSRTGGADGYTFGSGTRLTVV.